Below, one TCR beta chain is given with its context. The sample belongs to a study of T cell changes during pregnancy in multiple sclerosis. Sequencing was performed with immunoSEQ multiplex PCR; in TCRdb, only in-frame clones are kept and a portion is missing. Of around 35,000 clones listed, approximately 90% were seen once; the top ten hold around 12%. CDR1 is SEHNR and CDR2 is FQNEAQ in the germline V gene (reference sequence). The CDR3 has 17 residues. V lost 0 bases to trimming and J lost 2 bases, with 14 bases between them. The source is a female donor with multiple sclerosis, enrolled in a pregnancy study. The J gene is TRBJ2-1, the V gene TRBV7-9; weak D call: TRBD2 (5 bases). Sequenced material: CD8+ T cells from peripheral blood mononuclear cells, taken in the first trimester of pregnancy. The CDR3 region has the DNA TGTGCCAGCAGCTTAGCATTGGGGAGTAGGGCCTACAATGAGCAGTTCTTC. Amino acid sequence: CASSLALGSRAYNEQFF.